Presented here are 23 T cell receptor beta chains from one specimen sequenced in a study of OX40 agonist ivuxolimab in advanced cancers. Some clones are missing from TCRdb's copy, which holds only in-frame ones; the method was immunoSEQ multiplex PCR. The sample carries around 20,000 clones, nearly 80% recorded once. This specimen consisted of CD4+ or CD8+ T cells sorted from blood, obtained in a trial of the OX40 agonist ivuxolimab. Receptors were obtained from an adult with an advanced solid tumor such as melanoma, head and neck, liver or kidney cancer.

This clone was detected a few times. The rearrangement uses TRBV5-6 and TRBJ2-7; D is uncertain. Looked up from germline, CDR1 is SGHDT and CDR2 is YYEEEE. CDR3 length: 14 residues. V lost 2 bases to trimming and J lost 1 base, with 10 bases between them. In nucleotides, the CDR3 is TGTGCCAGCAGCTTACCCGGCGAATCCTACGAGCAGTACTTC. It specifies CASSLPGESYEQYF. The full variable domain, rest sourced from reference TRBV5-6 and TRBJ2-7, is DAGVTQSPTHLIKTRGQQVTLRCSPKSGHDTVSWYQQALGQGPQFIFQYYEEEERQRGNFPDRFSGHQFPNYSSELNVNALLLGDSALYLCASSLPGESYEQYFGPGTRLTVT.

Within the sample, this clone is large. The chain has TRBV4-2 and TRBJ2-7; D is possibly TRBD2 (6 bases). The CDR3 spans 14 residues. The germline V gene has CDR1 LGHNA and CDR2 YNFKEQ. Trimming took off 1 base at V and 3 bases at J, with 10 bases between the two ends. The chain's CDR3 is CASSQASGVYEQYF. DNA of the CDR3: TGTGCCAGCAGCCAAGCATCGGGAGTCTACGAGCAGTACTTC.

This clone came up a few times. CDR3 sequence (DNA): TGTGCCAGCAGCTCCACAGGGGGCGTAAGCACTGAAGCTTTCTTT. It yields the protein CASSSTGGVSTEAFF. The chain uses TRBV7-9 and TRBJ1-1; 9 bases match TRBD1. With 4 bases clipped from V and 4 bases from J, the junction kept 7 bases outside the gene matches. Germline CDR1 reads SEHNR; CDR2 reads FQNEAQ (reference sequence). The CDR3 extends over 15 amino acids.

The genes are TRBV27 and TRBJ2-7; tentatively, D is TRBD1 or TRBD2 (5 bases each). The CDR3 is 14 residues long. Germline V gene data show CDR1 as MNHEY and CDR2 as SMNVEV (reference sequence). Between the trimmed V and J ends, which lost 5 bases and 2 bases, there was a span of 13 bases. The CDR3 nucleotides are TGTGCCAGCAGTCTCCGGGACGGGCCCTACGAGCAGTACTTC. It encodes CASSLRDGPYEQYF.

This chain connects TRBV7-2 to TRBJ2-7; D remains unclear. The CDR3 runs to 13 residues. From germline, CDR1 is SGHTA and CDR2 FQGNSA. Trimming cost V 7 bases and J 2 bases, with 12 bases left between them. CDR3 bases: TGTGCCAGCACCCCAGATGTCACCTACGAGCAGTACTTC. It yields the protein CASTPDVTYEQYF. Complete variable domain (other parts from reference TRBV7-2 and TRBJ2-7): GAGVSQSPSNKVTEKGKDVELRCDPISGHTALYWYRQSLGQGLEFLIYFQGNSAPDKSGLPSDRFSAERTGGSVSTLTIQRTQQEDSAVYLCASTPDVTYEQYFGPGTRLTVT.

The V and J genes are TRBV21-1 and TRBJ1-3; TRBD1 is taken as the D call from the table, unchecked against the DNA. TRBV21-1 is labeled a pseudogene. The CDR3 runs 15 residues. The CDR3 region is CASSPGQGPGNTIYF. As DNA, the CDR3 is TGTGCCAGCAGCCCGGGACAGGGGCCCGGAAACACCATATATTTT.

The chain combines TRBV2 with TRBJ1-2, with D uncertain. The V gene lost 4 bases and the J gene lost 5 bases, with 11 bases spanning the gap. Germline values: CDR1 SNHLY, CDR2 FYNNEI. There are 13 residues in the CDR3. The CDR3 DNA reads TGTGCCAGCAGTGTAAGTGGAACTTATGGCTACACCTTC. Protein product: CASSVSGTYGYTF.

The chain carries TRBV27 and TRBJ1-2, with D possibly TRBD1 on 5 matching bases. This CDR3 spans 15 amino acids. Germline CDR1 reads MNHEY; CDR2 reads SMNVEV (reference sequence). Trimming removed 6 bases from V and 0 bases from J, with 14 bases in between. CDR3 sequence reads: CASSVGGQTNYGYTF. CDR3 in DNA: TGTGCCAGCAGCGTAGGAGGACAAACTAACTATGGCTACACCTTC.

The chain combines TRBV7-6 with TRBJ2-3; TRBD2 aligns across 8 bases. The CDR3 consists of 15 residues. Unmatched junction bases numbered 6, after V lost 5 bases and J lost 2 bases. Germline values: CDR1 SGHVS, CDR2 FNYEAQ. The CDR3 DNA reads as TGTGCCAGCAGCCCTCGGGGGGGATTCACAGATACGCAGTATTTT. This codes for CASSPRGGFTDTQYF.

The chain uses TRBV19 and TRBJ1-5; the D gene is possibly TRBD1 (5 bases). The CDR3 is made up of 15 amino acids. The V and J ends lost 2 bases and 3 bases respectively, with 11 bases between them. Germline loops: CDR1 LNHDA, CDR2 SQIVND (reference sequence). CDR3 nucleotide sequence: TGTGCCAGTAGTATATATGGGACCGTCAATCAGCCCCAGCATTTT. Translating gives CASSIYGTVNQPQHF. Combining the CDR3 with reference TRBV19 and TRBJ1-5 gives the whole variable domain DGGITQSPKYLFRKEGQNVTLSCEQNLNHDAMYWYRQDPGQGLRLIYYSQIVNDFQKGDIAEGYSVSREKKESFPLTVTSAQKNPTAFYLCASSIYGTVNQPQHFGDGTRLSIL.

This rearrangement joins TRBV28 to TRBJ2-4; TRBD1 is a possible D gene (5 bases). Germline V gene lookup returns CDR1 MDHEN and CDR2 SYDVKM. Deletions cut 4 bases from V and 7 bases from J, with 20 bases between. CDR3 length: 16 residues. CDR3 DNA: TGTGCCAGCAGTTCATCCCCCCAGGGCGTAAGGAACATTCAGTACTTC. Residues: CASSSSPQGVRNIQYF.

The J gene is TRBJ1-1, the V gene TRBV6-1; D is ambiguous. Trimming took off 5 bases at V and 8 bases at J, with 9 bases between the two ends. Germline assignment: CDR1 MNHNS and CDR2 SASEGT. The CDR3 totals 11 residues. CDR3 sequence reads: CASSFLAEAFF. The CDR3 DNA reads TGTGCCAGCAGTTTCCTAGCCGAAGCTTTCTTT.

J is TRBJ2-5 and V is TRBV7-9; 7 nucleotides match TRBD2. Per germline, CDR1 SEHNR and CDR2 FQNEAQ (reference sequence). J gave up 0 bases and V 3 bases, and 1 base lay outside the gene matches. The CDR3 loop spans 14 amino acids. CDR3 residues: CASSLGGYQETQYF. The CDR3 bases are TGTGCCAGCAGCTTGGGGGGGTACCAAGAGACCCAGTACTTC.

V gene TRBV29-1 combines with J gene TRBJ1-1, with a possible D match to TRBD1 (5 bases). V lost 6 bases and J lost 8, with 13 bases in between. The CDR3 sequence is 11 residues long. The germline gives CDR1 SQVTM, CDR2 ANQGSEA. CDR3 nucleotides: TGCAGCGTCATCTGGGGCCCAGAAGCTTTCTTT. Translating it yields CSVIWGPEAFF.

The chain uses TRBV6-1 and TRBJ2-7, with D uncertain. The CDR3 is 13 residues long. Germline V gene sequence: CDR1 MNHNS, CDR2 SASEGT. V was trimmed by 3 bases and J by 0 bases, leaving 6 bases between them. The CDR3 DNA is TGTGCCAGCAGTGACGCCCTCTCCTACGAGCAGTACTTC. Protein product: CASSDALSYEQYF.

The rearrangement uses TRBV7-4 and TRBJ1-1; D is possibly TRBD1 (5 bases). Germline values: CDR1 SGHVT, CDR2 SQSDAQ. Trimming shortened V by 3 bases and J by 3 bases, and 11 bases separated the two germline ends. The CDR3 loop spans 14 amino acids. The CDR3 sequence is CASSLGRVDTEAFF. For the CDR3, the DNA is TGTGCCAGCAGCTTGGGCAGGGTGGACACTGAAGCTTTCTTT. The full variable domain, in which reference TRBV7-4 and TRBJ1-1 provide the parts outside the CDR3, is GAGVSQSPRYKVAKRGRDVALRCDSISGHVTLYWYRQTLGQGSEVLTYSQSDAQRDKSGRPSGRFSAERPERSVSTLKIQRTEQGDSAVYLCASSLGRVDTEAFFGQGTRLTVV.

About this clone itself: This likely stems from a read error, as it lies one base from a far larger clone. V and J are TRBV4-2 and TRBJ2-7; D is possibly TRBD2 (6 bases). This CDR3 is 14 amino acids long. The germline gives CDR1 LGHNA, CDR2 YNFKEQ. In nucleotides, the CDR3 is TGTGCCAGCAGCCAGCAAGAGGGAGGCTACGAGCAGCACTTC. Its translation: CASSQQEGGYEQHF.

J is TRBJ2-7 and V is TRBV5-6; D is undetermined. The CDR3 has 13 residues. Trimming pared 7 bases from V and 0 bases from J, leaving 11 bases between. Germline-derived CDR1 and CDR2 are SGHDT and YYEEEE. In DNA, the CDR3 is TGTGCCAGCGCCGCTGTCAGCTCCTACGAGCAGTACTTC. Protein: CASAAVSSYEQYF.

This chain connects TRBV7-6 to TRBJ2-7; TRBD2 is a possible D gene (6 bases). CDR3 length: 14 amino acids. With 5 bases removed from V and 3 bases from J, the gap between germline ends came to 14 bases. Germline lookup yields CDR1 SGHVS and CDR2 FNYEAQ. DNA for the CDR3: TGTGCCAGCAGCCAAGCATCGGGAGTCTACGAGCAGTACTTC. Translating gives CASSQASGVYEQYF.

The chain carries TRBV7-3 and TRBJ2-7; 13 bases match TRBD2. The CDR3 has 13 residues. Germline-derived CDR1 and CDR2 are SGHTA and FQGTGA. Trimming cost V 8 bases and J 6 bases; bases outside gene matches: 4. The CDR3 region has the DNA TGTGCCAGCCTACTAGCGGGAGGGATCGAGCAGTACTTC. This translates into CASLLAGGIEQYF.

The chain has TRBV19 and TRBJ2-5; D gene unclear. The CDR3 has 14 amino acids. Trimming removed 2 bases at V and 2 bases at J, with 9 bases between. Germline V CDR1 and CDR2: LNHDA, SQIVND (reference sequence). This chain's CDR3 is CASSITLPQETQYF. The DNA of the CDR3 is TGTGCCAGTAGTATAACGCTACCACAAGAGACCCAGTACTTC.

By share of the sample, this clone is medium-sized. The chain carries TRBV7-9 and TRBJ1-1; weak D call: TRBD1 (5 bases). V was trimmed by 3 bases and J by 3 bases, leaving 11 bases between them. The CDR3 has 14 amino acids. Germline V gene sequence: CDR1 SEHNR, CDR2 FQNEAQ (reference sequence). Written as DNA, the CDR3 is TGTGCCAGCAGCTTGGGCAGGGTGGACACTGAAGCTTTCTTT. Its translation: CASSLGRVDTEAFF.

The J gene is TRBJ1-1, the V gene TRBV6-1; 9 nucleotides agree with TRBD1. Germline trimming cut 4 bases from V and 1 base from J; bases unmatched to any gene: 10. CDR1 and CDR2 (germline): MNHNS, SASEGT. CDR3 size: 17 residues. The CDR3 nucleotides read TGTGCCAGCAGTGGACGCTACAGGGGGCGAGAGAACACTGAAGCTTTCTTT. The encoded protein is CASSGRYRGRENTEAFF.